The clone carrying this T cell receptor beta chain was seen only once. The antigen remains undetermined. Assay: immunoSEQ multiplex PCR; the TCRdb copy retains only in-frame clones and omits some. The data show more than 12,000 clones, 80% to 85% seen once. This specimen comes from a study of T cells in localized non-small cell lung cancer. The CDR3 runs to 12 residues. V shed 0 bases and J shed 6 bases, with 6 bases lying between them. Germline assignment: CDR1 SGHTS and CDR2 YDEGEE. General study points: Longer survival (overall) was linked to higher T cell density in blood. Uninvolved adjacent lung had more T cell clonality than any other tissue, topping tumor. Since sequencing was restricted to only one region of the tumor, intratumor heterogeneity remains a possibility. Adjacent lung held a median 57 of the top 100 tumor clones.

This sequence originates from a female donor aged 60 or older with stage I squamous cell lung carcinoma. V gene TRBV5-8 combines with J gene TRBJ1-2; TRBD1 is a possible D gene (5 bases). The source material was peripheral blood, sampled before any cancer treatment. The chain's CDR3 is CASSLEGDGYTF. The CDR3 nucleotides are TGTGCCAGCAGCTTGGAAGGGGATGGCTACACCTTC.